The 26 T cell receptor beta chains given below trace back to one sample, sequenced in a study of cytomegalovirus exposure and HLA in healthy donors. TCRdb's copy holds only in-frame clones and misses some; the assay was immunoSEQ multiplex PCR. The table has 100,000 to 150,000 clones, 89% seen once. Sequences were obtained from PBMCs. The source of these receptors is a woman aged 18-35 years in good health and CMV-seronegative.

The V and J genes are TRBV7-3 and TRBJ2-5, with 8 bases lining up with TRBD1. The V gene's germline CDR1 is SGHTA and CDR2 FQGTGA. Trimming removed 5 bases from V and 5 bases from J; junction bases left unmatched: 1. CDR3 size: 12 residues. CDR3 sequence reads: CASSRQGETQYF. The CDR3 nucleotides are TGTGCCAGCAGCCGACAGGGGGAGACCCAGTACTTC.

CDR3 bases: TGTGCCAGCAGTCTAGGTGTCTCTGGAAACACCATATATTTT. Its translation is CASSLGVSGNTIYF. This chain uses TRBV6-5 with TRBJ1-3; D call uncertain. V lost 5 bases and J 0 bases, leaving 8 bases between the germline ends. There are 14 residues in the CDR3. Germline V gene lookup returns CDR1 MNHEY and CDR2 SVGAGI.

The rearrangement joins TRBV7-2 to TRBJ2-7, with D possibly being TRBD1 (5 bases). Trimming pared 4 bases from V and 3 bases from J, leaving 13 bases between. The germline gives CDR1 SGHTA, CDR2 FQGNSA. This CDR3 has 14 amino acids. CDR3 protein: CASSWTTGGYEQYF. The DNA of the CDR3 is TGTGCCAGCAGCTGGACCACAGGTGGCTACGAGCAGTACTTC.

The gene calls are TRBV7-8 and TRBJ1-4; 9 nucleotides align to TRBD1. Germline CDR1 reads SGHVS; CDR2 reads FQNEAQ. The CDR3 loop spans 15 amino acids. The V segment lost 4 bases and the J segment 5 bases; nucleotides outside the gene matches: 5. CDR3 region: CASSWWTGVNEKLFF. DNA of the CDR3: TGTGCCAGCAGCTGGTGGACAGGGGTCAATGAAAAACTGTTTTTT.

CDR3 bases: TGTGCCAGCAGCTTAAGGGGACTATCCTACGAGCAGTACTTC. Its protein is CASSLRGLSYEQYF. The V call is TRBV11-3, the J call TRBJ2-7; TRBD2 agrees at 7 bases. Germline trimming cut 2 bases from V and 1 base from J; bases unmatched to any gene: 2. Germline V gene sequence: CDR1 SGHNT, CDR2 YENEEA. The length of the CDR3 is 14 residues.

The genes are TRBV6-1 and TRBJ2-1; no firm D call. Trimming removed 5 bases from V and 4 bases from J, with 6 bases in between. From germline, CDR1 is MNHNS and CDR2 SASEGT. The CDR3 covers 12 residues. The CDR3 sequence: CASSLYYNEQFF. The CDR3 coding sequence is TGTGCCAGCAGTCTCTATTACAATGAGCAGTTCTTC.

This chain uses TRBV19 with TRBJ2-3, with 7 bases matching TRBD2. This CDR3 has 17 residues. The germline V gene encodes CDR1 LNHDA and CDR2 SQIVND (reference sequence). The trim removed 4 bases at V and 1 base at J, leaving 11 bases unmatched. The CDR3 DNA reads as TGTGCCAGTAGTACCCCCGGGGGGAGGGATGGCACAGATACGCAGTATTTT. Its translation: CASSTPGGRDGTDTQYF.

CDR3 loop: CASSQGGRAVETQYF. CDR3 DNA: TGTGCCAGCAGCCAAGGAGGGAGGGCAGTCGAGACCCAGTACTTC. J is TRBJ2-5 and V is TRBV4-2, with TRBD2 matching over 7 bases. Per germline, CDR1 LGHNA and CDR2 YNFKEQ. V trimming: 1 base; J trimming: 5 bases; junction bases outside the gene matches: 7. The CDR3 runs to 15 residues.

The DNA for the CDR3 is TGTGCCAGCAGTTCCCGCGGGGAGACCCAGTACTTC. It is translated as CASSSRGETQYF. V usage is TRBV27 and J usage is TRBJ2-5; D may be TRBD2 (5 bases). V lost 4 bases to trimming and J lost 5 bases, with 8 bases between them. The CDR3 contains 12 residues. Germline V gives CDR1 MNHEY, CDR2 SMNVEV (reference sequence).

The V and J genes are TRBV18 and TRBJ1-2; D is unresolved. The CDR3 has 15 amino acids. The V end was cut by 6 bases, the J end by 7 bases, with 21 bases between. Germline V gene data show CDR1 as KGHSH and CDR2 as LQKENI. The CDR3 coding sequence is TGTGCCAGCTCCACATCCCCGGGAAACGGCTTTGGCTACACCTTC. It codes for CASSTSPGNGFGYTF.

Only one count was recorded for this clone. V gene TRBV5-1 combines with J gene TRBJ2-3; 7 positions agree with TRBD2. Germline V gives CDR1 SGHRS, CDR2 YFSETQ. V lost 7 bases to trimming and J lost 0 bases; unmatched junction nucleotides: 11. There are 16 residues in the CDR3. In nucleotides, the CDR3 is TGCGCCAGCGGACGTTCGCTCGGGGGGAGCACAGATACGCAGTATTTT. This gives the protein CASGRSLGGSTDTQYF.

This chain joins TRBV13 and TRBJ2-7, with D possibly matching TRBD2 (6 bases). This CDR3 comprises 15 residues. The germline V gene encodes CDR1 PRHDT and CDR2 FYEKMQ (reference sequence). Trimming cost V 0 bases and J 2 bases, with 11 bases left between them. CDR3 region: CASSLGGGKTYEQYF. In nucleotides, the CDR3 is TGTGCCAGCAGCTTAGGCGGGGGAAAGACCTACGAGCAGTACTTC.

The chain is built from TRBV27 and TRBJ1-2; 9 bases map to TRBD1. Germline V gene data show CDR1 as MNHEY and CDR2 as SMNVEV (reference sequence). V lost 6 bases and J lost 3; bases outside the gene matches: 5. The CDR3 has 14 amino acids. The CDR3 loop reads CASRRTGADYGYTF. The CDR3 DNA is TGTGCCAGCAGACGGACAGGGGCTGACTATGGCTACACCTTC.

This clone was seen only a few times. The chain joins TRBV27 to TRBJ2-1; maybe TRBD2 (5 bases). Germline loops: CDR1 MNHEY, CDR2 SMNVEV (reference sequence). The V end lost 3 bases, the J end lost 4 bases, and 10 bases lay between the germline ends. The CDR3 length is 14 residues. The DNA for the CDR3 is TGTGCCAGCAGTTTGGGAGAGCTATACAATGAGCAGTTCTTC. It encodes CASSLGELYNEQFF.

The V and J genes are TRBV11-2 and TRBJ1-5; 8 positions agree with TRBD1. This CDR3 is built from 15 residues. Germline V gene data show CDR1 as SGHAT and CDR2 as FQNNGV. V lost 6 bases and J lost 0; bases outside the gene matches: 4. The CDR3 loop is CASSRTGNSNQPQHF. In DNA form, the CDR3 reads TGTGCCAGCAGTCGGACAGGGAATAGCAATCAGCCCCAGCATTTT.

The table lists this clone with a count of one. CDR3 amino acids: CASSRTGVNTEAFF. For the CDR3, the DNA is TGCGCCAGCAGCCGGACAGGGGTGAACACTGAAGCTTTCTTT. V is TRBV4-1 and J is TRBJ1-1, with TRBD1 matching 9 bases. V shed 4 bases and J 0 bases; nucleotides not matched to a gene: 0. CDR1 and CDR2 from the germline V gene are MGHRA and YSYEKL. The CDR3 sequence is 14 residues long.

The V call is TRBV6-4, the J call TRBJ1-6; D not resolved. The V end was cut by 5 bases, the J end by 6 bases, with 17 bases between. Germline V CDR1 and CDR2: MRHNA, SNTAGT. This CDR3 has 16 residues. The CDR3 nucleotides are TGTGCCAGCAGTTCGCTCCCGGGTCAGAGTAATTCACCCCTCCACTTT. It encodes CASSSLPGQSNSPLHF.

The chain combines TRBV27 with TRBJ1-2; TRBD1 agrees at 9 bases. The CDR3 spans 14 residues. In germline, CDR1 is MNHEY, CDR2 SMNVEV (reference sequence). The V segment lost 3 bases and the J segment 8 bases; nucleotides outside the gene matches: 7. This CDR3 reads CASSFRDRVGGYTF. The CDR3 nucleotides read TGTGCCAGCAGTTTTCGGGACAGGGTGGGCGGCTACACCTTC.

The chain joins TRBV27 to TRBJ2-1, with TRBD1 as a possible D gene (6 bases). The CDR3 has 14 residues. CDR1 and CDR2 (germline): MNHEY, SMNVEV (reference sequence). With 6 bases removed from V and 2 bases from J, the gap between germline ends came to 11 bases. The CDR3: CASSLGAAYNEQFF. The DNA of the CDR3 is TGTGCCAGCAGCTTGGGGGCGGCCTACAATGAGCAGTTCTTC.

This clone was seen only a few times. The chain carries TRBV27 and TRBJ1-6; TRBD1 matches 9 bases. The germline V gene has CDR1 MNHEY and CDR2 SMNVEV (reference sequence). The V and J ends lost 8 bases and 7 bases, in that order; junction bases with no gene match: 6. The CDR3 sequence is 14 residues long. CDR3 nucleotides: TGTGCCAGCGGCATGACAGGGGGAAATTCACCCCTCCACTTT. Protein: CASGMTGGNSPLHF.

The V call is TRBV5-6, the J call TRBJ2-3; 10 positions agree with TRBD2. The CDR3 has 15 residues. Germline V gives CDR1 SGHDT, CDR2 YYEEEE. After removal of 4 bases from V and 3 bases from J, the junction contained 5 bases not matched to a gene. CDR3 bases: TGTGCCAGCAGCAATAGCGGGGGGCAGACAGATACGCAGTATTTT. Its protein product is CASSNSGGQTDTQYF. Full variable domain (outside the CDR3, taken from reference TRBV5-6 and TRBJ2-3): DAGVTQSPTHLIKTRGQQVTLRCSPKSGHDTVSWYQQALGQGPQFIFQYYEEEERQRGNFPDRFSGHQFPNYSSELNVNALLLGDSALYLCASSNSGGQTDTQYFGPGTRLTVL.

V gene TRBV18 combines with J gene TRBJ2-1; 8 bases map to TRBD2. The ends lost 3 bases at V and 10 bases at J; junction bases unmatched: 8. The CDR3 consists of 14 residues. Germline loops: CDR1 KGHSH, CDR2 LQKENI. Written as DNA, the CDR3 is TGTGCCAGCTCACCTGACATTAGCGGGATCGAGCAGTTCTTC. Protein sequence: CASSPDISGIEQFF.

The chain employs TRBV7-8 and TRBJ1-2; no definite D call. The CDR3 is made up of 16 amino acids. Germline V gene lookup returns CDR1 SGHVS and CDR2 FQNEAQ. Between the trimmed V and J ends, which lost 5 bases and 3 bases, there was a span of 19 bases. The CDR3 loop is CASSTSRPGFYYGYTF. The CDR3 nucleotides are TGTGCCAGCAGCACTAGCCGGCCGGGGTTTTACTATGGCTACACCTTC.

The chain employs TRBV7-9 and TRBJ2-7; a possible D gene is TRBD1 (6 bases). Trimming shortened V by 7 bases and J by 5 bases, and 15 bases separated the two germline ends. There are 13 residues in the CDR3. CDR1 is SEHNR, CDR2 FQNEAQ, per germline (reference sequence). The CDR3 bases are TGTGCCAGCACCCCGACAGGCCTAGACGAGCAGTACTTC. Its translation is CASTPTGLDEQYF.

The J gene is TRBJ2-2, the V gene TRBV19; TRBD1 aligns across 7 bases. The CDR3 extends over 17 amino acids. Germline V gene data show CDR1 as LNHDA and CDR2 as SQIVND (reference sequence). The junction had 11 bases not matched to a gene; V was cut back by 5 bases and J by 2 bases. The chain's CDR3 is CASSPKYRGHNTGELFF. CDR3 bases: TGTGCCAGTAGTCCGAAATACAGGGGCCACAACACCGGGGAGCTGTTTTTT.

This chain links TRBV5-1 with TRBJ2-5, with unresolved D. The CDR3 sequence is 13 residues long. The germline V gene has CDR1 SGHRS and CDR2 YFSETQ. The ends were cut back, 4 bases at V and 5 bases at J, with 12 bases in the middle. CDR3 amino acids: CASSPPSGETQYF. As DNA, the CDR3 is TGCGCCAGCAGCCCACCCTCCGGGGAGACCCAGTACTTC. Together with reference TRBV5-1 and TRBJ2-5, the CDR3 gives the full variable domain: KAGVTQTPRYLIKTRGQQVTLSCSPISGHRSVSWYQQTPGQGLQFLFEYFSETQRNKGNFPGRFSGRQFSNSRSEMNVSTLELGDSALYLCASSPPSGETQYFGPGTRLLVL.